The entry below describes one TCR beta chain. This entry belongs to a study of blood T cell repertoires in COVID-19. Overall study: Sample material is recorded as cDNA or gDNA derived from T cells, B-cell-depleted T cells, or PBMCs.

This table comes from immunoSEQ multiplex PCR, and its TCRdb copy is limited to in-frame clones, with some not included. The table lists a few hundred thousand clones, around 91% of them singletons. This CDR3 has 14 amino acids. V shed 4 bases and J shed 3 bases, with 12 bases lying between them. Per the germline V gene, CDR1 is SGHTS and CDR2 is YDEGEE. V and J are TRBV5-8 and TRBJ2-3; D unresolved. The material sequenced was PBMCs or T cells enriched from blood (not recorded which). This sequence was found in a middle-aged woman who had recovered from COVID-19. In DNA, the CDR3 is TGTGCCAGCAGCGCCCTGGGCCCAACAGATACGCAGTATTTT. This sequence encodes CASSALGPTDTQYF.